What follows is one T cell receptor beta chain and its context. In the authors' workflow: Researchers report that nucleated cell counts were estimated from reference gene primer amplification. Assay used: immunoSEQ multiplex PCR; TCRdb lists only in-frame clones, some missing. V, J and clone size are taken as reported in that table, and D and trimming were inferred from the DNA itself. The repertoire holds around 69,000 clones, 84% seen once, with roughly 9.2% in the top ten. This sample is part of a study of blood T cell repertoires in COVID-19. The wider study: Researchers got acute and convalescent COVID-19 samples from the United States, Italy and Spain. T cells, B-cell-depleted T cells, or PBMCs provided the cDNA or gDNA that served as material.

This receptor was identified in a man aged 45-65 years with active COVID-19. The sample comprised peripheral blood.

CDR3 loop: CSASSPTGAYEQYF. In DNA form, the CDR3 reads TGCAGTGCTAGTAGCCCGACAGGGGCCTACGAGCAGTACTTC. The V gene is TRBV20-1, the J gene TRBJ2-7; TRBD1 agrees at 8 bases. This CDR3 has 14 amino acids. Germline CDR1 DFQATT, CDR2 SNEGSKA (reference sequence). V gave up 3 bases and J gave up 2 bases; unmatched junction bases: 6.